This T cell receptor beta chain derives from a study of T cell responses to AZD1222 COVID-19 vaccine. Whole-study findings and limits: Close to half of spike-specific TCRs reportedly recognize unmutated variant regions. Spike as a whole was targeted by vaccine-associated CD4 TCRs, dominant at 160-218 and 743-854. After two AZD1222 doses, spike-specific TCR breadth and depth rose versus day 0. Donors were largely white British and mainly female; clonal diversity was possibly underestimated.

The method was immunoSEQ multiplex PCR; TCRdb's version includes in-frame clones alone and lacks a portion of them. This sample has approximately 170,000 clones, with about 91% found just once. The ends were cut back, 4 bases at V and 3 bases at J, with 9 bases in the middle. The CDR3 spans 13 residues. Germline values: CDR1 SGHNT, CDR2 YENEEA. Remarks on this clone: Antigen specificity is unknown.

This TCR was sampled from an adult who received the AZD1222 COVID-19 vaccine. The sample was peripheral blood, taken 28 days after the second AZD1222 dose. The chain employs TRBV11-3 and TRBJ1-1, with D hard to call. The CDR3 DNA sequence: TGTGCCAGCAGCTGGGCCGGGGACACTGAAGCTTTCTTT. It is translated as CASSWAGDTEAFF.